This T cell receptor beta chain was sequenced in a study of blood T cell repertoires in COVID-19. The CDR3 has 15 amino acids. Trimming removed 2 bases from V and 2 bases from J, with 13 bases in between. CDR1 and CDR2 (germline): MDHEN, SYDVKM. Allocation to cohorts depended on clinical history reported by the participants. Authors' methods: Researchers report that nucleated cell counts were estimated from reference gene primer amplification. Assay used: immunoSEQ multiplex PCR; TCRdb lists only in-frame clones, some missing. From that table come the V and J calls and clone size; the DNA was used to work out D and trimming. In the table there are 250,000 to 350,000 clones, roughly 89% of which are singletons.

Sequences were obtained from PBMCs or T cells enriched from blood (not recorded which). The chain combines TRBV28 with TRBJ2-7, with D unclear. The sequence was collected from a woman between 50 and 59 years old who had been exposed to COVID-19. Written as DNA, the CDR3 is TGTGCCAGCAGTTTACTACAGCCACCTCCCTACGAGCAGTACTTC. This codes for CASSLLQPPPYEQYF.